Reported below is one T cell receptor (beta chain). Its antigen is currently unknown. The same CDR3 arises from other DNA sequences in this sample as well. Germline V lookup: CDR1 SGHTA, CDR2 FQGNSA. The ends were cut back, 3 bases at V and 1 base at J, with 7 bases in the middle. CDR3 length equals 13 residues. This specimen comes from a study of cytomegalovirus exposure and HLA in healthy donors. Study overall: Among about 179 million T cells, an earlier analysis found 117 million unique TCR beta sequences.

Whole-study findings and limits: As a later analysis showed, several of the most significant clusters appeared to be linked to common viral pathogens. There were approximately 150 TCR beta chains listed as cytomegalovirus-associated. There was a cluster of highly shared sequence variants that was likely a sequencing artifact.

Use of 60 Vbeta and 13 Jbeta primers characterized the PCR. Method: immunoSEQ multiplex PCR; TCRdb's copy keeps in-frame clones and lacks some. The top ten clones hold about 1.4% of a sample with 170,000 or so clones, 70% to 85% of them seen once. The genes are TRBV7-2 and TRBJ2-7; D is possibly TRBD1 (5 bases). The receptor was derived from a woman in her thirties in good health and CMV-seropositive. The sequenced sample consisted of PBMCs. The DNA of the CDR3 is TGTGCCAGCAGCTTCCAGGGTTCCTACGAGCAGTACTTC. Residues: CASSFQGSYEQYF.